These 8 T cell receptor beta chains share one sample of origin, sequenced in a study of T-cell reconstitution after alpha-beta-depleted transplantation in children. Unique molecular identifiers were used in preparing the TCRbeta library. MiXCR was run by TCRdb on the PCR reads, yielding one entry per CDR3 protein. The sample yields hundreds of thousands of distinct CDR3 sequences, under 25% seen once. Here the sequenced sample was PBMCs, mostly from graft donor cells, taken 360 days after TCRalphabeta/CD19-depleted stem cell transplant. The receptors were gathered from a boy under three years old who had a stem cell transplant for acute myeloid leukemia, so the T cells may come from the graft donor.

This clonotype showed up just a few times. This sequence joins TRBV7-9 and TRBJ2-5; possible D gene TRBD2, 6 bases. The CDR3 has 15 residues. The germline CDR1 and CDR2 sequences are SEHNR and FQNEAQ (reference sequence). Trimming left V 4 bases short and J 4 bases short, with 16 bases between. In nucleotides, the CDR3 is TGTGCCAGCAGCTCGTTTTCGGGGGAAGGAGAGACCCAGTACTTC. Protein: CASSSFSGEGETQYF.

The chain's CDR3 is CASRWGSGAFYNEQFF. The CDR3 DNA follows: TGTGCCAGCAGGTGGGGTAGCGGGGCCTTTTACAATGAGCAGTTCTTC. The chain has TRBV28 and TRBJ2-1, with 8 nucleotides matching TRBD2. V shed 6 bases, J shed 4 bases, and the junction held 11 bases outside the gene matches. CDR3 size: 16 residues. Germline assignment: CDR1 MDHEN and CDR2 SYDVKM.

This chain uses TRBV12-3 or TRBV12-4 with TRBJ2-5; 10 positions match TRBD2. This CDR3 is built from 15 residues. With 2 bases clipped from V and 3 bases from J, the junction kept 3 bases outside the gene matches. CDR3 sequence reads: CASSLIGTSEETQYF. The CDR3 DNA reads TGTGCCAGCAGTTTAATCGGGACTAGCGAAGAGACCCAGTACTTC.

This chain links TRBV5-1 with TRBJ1-6; D possibly corresponds to TRBD1 (6 bases). This CDR3 contains 15 residues. Germline CDR1 is SGHRS and CDR2 is YFSETQ. V lost 4 bases, J lost 11 bases, and 19 bases lay in between. Written as DNA, the CDR3 is TGCGCCAGCAGCCCCGAGGGGGGGAGTTGGGCACCCCTCCACTTT. Residues: CASSPEGGSWAPLHF. The full variable domain, with the rest looked up from reference TRBV5-1 and TRBJ1-6, is KAGVTQTPRYLIKTRGQQVTLSCSPISGHRSVSWYQQTPGQGLQFLFEYFSETQRNKGNFPGRFSGRQFSNSRSEMNVSTLELGDSALYLCASSPEGGSWAPLHFGNGTRLTVT.

The chain uses TRBV6-2 or TRBV6-3 and TRBJ2-1; 10 bases match TRBD2. The V segment lost 5 bases and the J segment 5 bases; nucleotides outside the gene matches: 6. This CDR3 comprises 15 residues. Germline CDR1 reads MNHEY; CDR2 reads SVGEGT. The chain's CDR3 is CASSTLAGRHNEQFF. The CDR3 nucleotides read TGTGCCAGCAGTACACTAGCGGGGAGACACAATGAGCAGTTCTTC.

This chain connects TRBV20-1 to TRBJ2-7, with a possible D match to TRBD2 (5 bases). This CDR3 has 13 amino acids. CDR1 and CDR2 from the germline V gene are DFQATT and SNEGSKA (reference sequence). V lost 3 bases and J lost 5, with 14 bases in between. In nucleotides, the CDR3 is TGCAGTGCTAGGGAGGCGGCAGCCCACGAGCAGTACTTC. This codes for CSAREAAAHEQYF.

In this sample, this clonotype turned up once. In nucleotides, the CDR3 is TGTGCCAGCAGTTACACACAGGGAGACGGCTACACCTTC. It codes for CASSYTQGDGYTF. V gene TRBV6-5 combines with J gene TRBJ1-2, with D tentatively TRBD1 (6 bases). The CDR3 covers 13 residues. V dropped 2 bases and J dropped 8 bases, with 12 bases sitting between them. The germline CDR1 and CDR2 sequences are MNHEY and SVGAGI.

V gene TRBV5-1 combines with J gene TRBJ2-5, with D hard to call. This CDR3 spans 13 amino acids. The V gene lost 0 bases and the J gene lost 5 bases, with 8 bases spanning the gap. The V gene's germline CDR1 is SGHRS and CDR2 YFSETQ. The DNA for the CDR3 is TGCGCCAGCAGCTTGGCCGACGAGGAGACCCAGTACTTC. Protein sequence: CASSLADEETQYF.